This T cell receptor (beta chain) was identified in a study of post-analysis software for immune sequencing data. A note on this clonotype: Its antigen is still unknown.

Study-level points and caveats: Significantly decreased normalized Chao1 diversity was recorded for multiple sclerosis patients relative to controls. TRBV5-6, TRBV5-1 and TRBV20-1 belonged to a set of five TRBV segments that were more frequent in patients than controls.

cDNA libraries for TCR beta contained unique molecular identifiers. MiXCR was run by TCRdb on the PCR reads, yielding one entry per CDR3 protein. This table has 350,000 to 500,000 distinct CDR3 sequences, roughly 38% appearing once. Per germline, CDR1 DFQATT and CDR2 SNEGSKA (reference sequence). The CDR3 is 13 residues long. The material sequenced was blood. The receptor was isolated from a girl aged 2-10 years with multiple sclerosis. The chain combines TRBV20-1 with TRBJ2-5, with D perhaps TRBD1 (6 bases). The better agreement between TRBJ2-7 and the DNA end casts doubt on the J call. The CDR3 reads CSARDLDSYEQYF. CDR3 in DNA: TGCAGTGCTAGAGATCTGGACAGCTACGAGCAGTACTTC.